The T cell receptor (beta chain) described here comes from a study of blood T cell repertoires in COVID-19. Study details: Whether acute or convalescent, the COVID-19 samples came from the United States, Italy and Spain.

The CDR3 has 17 residues. Between the trimmed V and J ends, which lost 6 bases and 0 bases, there was a span of 18 bases. CDR1 is SNHLY and CDR2 is FYNNEI in the germline V gene. Participants, about 18 to 95 years old, spanned more than 20 US areas. The study assigned cohorts using participant-reported clinical history. In the authors' workflow: Amplification of reference gene primers provided the estimated nucleated cell counts. Using immunoSEQ multiplex PCR, the repertoire was profiled, and TCRdb retains in-frame clones only, with some absent. That table supplies the V and J calls and clone size; D and trimming were determined from the DNA. The sample shows roughly 280,000 clones, approximately 90% of them seen only once.

This receptor was taken from a man aged 40-49 years who had been exposed to COVID-19. Input material: PBMCs or T cells enriched from blood (not recorded which). V is TRBV2 and J is TRBJ2-4, with D hard to call. The CDR3: CASSELRGRLAKNIQYF. The CDR3 DNA is TGTGCCAGCAGCGAACTCCGAGGTCGGTTAGCCAAAAACATTCAGTACTTC. Complete variable domain (other parts from reference TRBV2 and TRBJ2-4): EPEVTQTPSHQVTQMGQEVILRCVPISNHLYFYWYRQILGQKVEFLVSFYNNEISEKSEIFDDQFSVERPDGSNFTLKIRSTKLEDSAMYFCASSELRGRLAKNIQYFGAGTRLSVL.